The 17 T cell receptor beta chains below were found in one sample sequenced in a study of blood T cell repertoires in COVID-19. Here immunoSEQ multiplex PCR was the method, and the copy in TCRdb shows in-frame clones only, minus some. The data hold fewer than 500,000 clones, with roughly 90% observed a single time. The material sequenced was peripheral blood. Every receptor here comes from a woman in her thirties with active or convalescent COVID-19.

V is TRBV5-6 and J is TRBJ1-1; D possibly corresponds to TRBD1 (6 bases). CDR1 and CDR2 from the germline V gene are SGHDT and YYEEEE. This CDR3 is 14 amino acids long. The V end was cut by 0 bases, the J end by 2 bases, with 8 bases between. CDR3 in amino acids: CASSLETGNTEAFF. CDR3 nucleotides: TGTGCCAGCAGCTTGGAGACAGGTAACACTGAAGCTTTCTTT.

The CDR3 here is CASSLFGGELFF. In nucleotides, the CDR3 is TGTGCCAGCAGTTTATTCGGCGGGGAGCTGTTTTTT. The gene calls are TRBV27 and TRBJ2-2, with unresolved D. CDR3 length: 12 amino acids. Germline loops: CDR1 MNHEY, CDR2 SMNVEV (reference sequence). V lost 1 base and J 7 bases, leaving 4 bases between the germline ends.

Here the CDR3 DNA reads TGTGCCAGCAGTCCCCCGGGACAGATACTCGCGAACACCGGGGAGCTGTTTTTT. Encoded protein: CASSPPGQILANTGELFF. The chain uses TRBV27 and TRBJ2-2; 7 bases align to TRBD1. This CDR3 contains 18 residues. Per the germline V gene, CDR1 is MNHEY and CDR2 is SMNVEV (reference sequence). V trimming: 5 bases; J trimming: 0 bases; junction bases outside the gene matches: 12.

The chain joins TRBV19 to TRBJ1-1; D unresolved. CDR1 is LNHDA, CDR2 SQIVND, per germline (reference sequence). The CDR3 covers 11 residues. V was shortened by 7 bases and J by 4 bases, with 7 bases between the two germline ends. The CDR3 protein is CASKKSTEAFF. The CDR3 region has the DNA TGTGCCAGTAAAAAGAGCACTGAAGCTTTCTTT.

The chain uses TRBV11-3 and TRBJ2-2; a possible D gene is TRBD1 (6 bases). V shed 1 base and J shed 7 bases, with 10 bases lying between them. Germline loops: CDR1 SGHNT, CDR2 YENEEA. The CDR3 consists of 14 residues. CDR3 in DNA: TGTGCCAGCAGCTTAGCATCAGGGGTCGGGGAGCTGTTTTTT. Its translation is CASSLASGVGELFF.

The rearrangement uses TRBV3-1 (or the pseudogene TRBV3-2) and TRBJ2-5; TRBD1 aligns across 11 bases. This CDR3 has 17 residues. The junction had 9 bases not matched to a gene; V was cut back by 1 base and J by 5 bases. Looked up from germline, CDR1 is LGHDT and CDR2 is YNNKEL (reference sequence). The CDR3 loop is CASSQVQGQGARETQYF. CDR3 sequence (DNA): TGTGCCAGCAGCCAAGTACAAGGACAGGGGGCGAGGGAGACCCAGTACTTC.

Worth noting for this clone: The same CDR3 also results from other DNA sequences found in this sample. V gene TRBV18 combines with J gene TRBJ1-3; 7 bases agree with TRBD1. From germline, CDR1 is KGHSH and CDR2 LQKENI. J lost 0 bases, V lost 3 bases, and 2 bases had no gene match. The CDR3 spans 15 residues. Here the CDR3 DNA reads TGTGCCAGCTCACCTACAGGGGACTCTGGAAACACCATATATTTT. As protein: CASSPTGDSGNTIYF.

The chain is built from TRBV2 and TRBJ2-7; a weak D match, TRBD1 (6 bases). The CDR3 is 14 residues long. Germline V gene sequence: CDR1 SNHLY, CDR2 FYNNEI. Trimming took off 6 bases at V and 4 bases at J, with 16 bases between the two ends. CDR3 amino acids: CASSSRGGIYEQYF. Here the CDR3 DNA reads TGTGCCAGCAGCAGCAGGGGTGGTATTTACGAGCAGTACTTC.

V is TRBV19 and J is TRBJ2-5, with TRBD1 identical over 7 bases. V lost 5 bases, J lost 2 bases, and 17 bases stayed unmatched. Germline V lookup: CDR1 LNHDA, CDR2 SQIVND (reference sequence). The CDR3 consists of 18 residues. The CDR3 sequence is CASSPWGETGTKQETQYF. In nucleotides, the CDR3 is TGTGCCAGTAGTCCGTGGGGTGAGACAGGGACCAAGCAAGAGACCCAGTACTTC.

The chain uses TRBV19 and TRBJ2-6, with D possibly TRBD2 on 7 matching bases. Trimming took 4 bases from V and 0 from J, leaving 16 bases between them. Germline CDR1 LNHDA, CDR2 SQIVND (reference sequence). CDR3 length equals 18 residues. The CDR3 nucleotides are TGTGCCAGTAGTACGACGTGGGGAGGGGGCTCTGGGGCCAACGTCCTGACTTTC. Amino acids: CASSTTWGGGSGANVLTF.

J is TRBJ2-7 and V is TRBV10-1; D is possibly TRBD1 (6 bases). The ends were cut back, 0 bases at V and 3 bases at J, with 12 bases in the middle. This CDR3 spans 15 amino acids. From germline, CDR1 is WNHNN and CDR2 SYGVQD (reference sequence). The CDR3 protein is CASSESQQGNYEQYF. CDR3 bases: TGCGCCAGCAGTGAGTCGCAACAGGGTAACTACGAGCAGTACTTC.

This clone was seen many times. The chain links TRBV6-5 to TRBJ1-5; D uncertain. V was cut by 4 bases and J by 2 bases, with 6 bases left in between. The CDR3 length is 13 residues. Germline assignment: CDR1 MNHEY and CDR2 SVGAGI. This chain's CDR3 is CASSFSRNQPQHF. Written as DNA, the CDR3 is TGTGCCAGCAGTTTTAGTCGCAATCAGCCCCAGCATTTT.

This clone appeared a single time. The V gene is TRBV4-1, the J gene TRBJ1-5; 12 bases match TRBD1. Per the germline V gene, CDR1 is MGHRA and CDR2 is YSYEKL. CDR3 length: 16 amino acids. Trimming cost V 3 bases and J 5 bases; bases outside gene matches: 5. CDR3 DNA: TGCGCCAGCAGCCAGCCGGGACAGGGGGCCGATCAGCCCCAGCATTTT. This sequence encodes CASSQPGQGADQPQHF.

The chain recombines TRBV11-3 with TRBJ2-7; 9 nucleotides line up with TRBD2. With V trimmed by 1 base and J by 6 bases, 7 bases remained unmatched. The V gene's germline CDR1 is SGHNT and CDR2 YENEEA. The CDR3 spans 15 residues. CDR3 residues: CASSLVGGGVSEQYF. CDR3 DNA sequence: TGTGCCAGCAGCTTAGTAGGCGGGGGGGTATCCGAGCAGTACTTC.

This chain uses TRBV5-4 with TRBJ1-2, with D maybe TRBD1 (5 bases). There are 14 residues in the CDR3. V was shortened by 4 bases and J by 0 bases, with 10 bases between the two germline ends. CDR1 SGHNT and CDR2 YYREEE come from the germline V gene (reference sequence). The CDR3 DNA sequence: TGTGCCAGCAGCCTCCGGGGGGCTAACTATGGCTACACCTTC. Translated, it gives CASSLRGANYGYTF.

The CDR3 DNA reads TGTGCCAGCAGCCAAGCAACAGGGGGCGGAGAGACCCAGTACTTC. Encoded protein: CASSQATGGGETQYF. The chain has TRBV4-2 and TRBJ2-5, with TRBD1 matching over 9 bases. Germline trimming cut 1 base from V and 4 bases from J; bases unmatched to any gene: 4. Germline CDR1 is LGHNA and CDR2 is YNFKEQ. The CDR3 sequence is 15 residues long.

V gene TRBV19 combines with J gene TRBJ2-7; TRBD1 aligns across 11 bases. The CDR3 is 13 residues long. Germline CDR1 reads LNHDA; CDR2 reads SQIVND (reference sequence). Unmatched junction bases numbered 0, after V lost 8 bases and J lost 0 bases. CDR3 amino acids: CASGTGGSYEQYF. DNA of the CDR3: TGTGCCAGTGGGACAGGGGGCTCCTACGAGCAGTACTTC.